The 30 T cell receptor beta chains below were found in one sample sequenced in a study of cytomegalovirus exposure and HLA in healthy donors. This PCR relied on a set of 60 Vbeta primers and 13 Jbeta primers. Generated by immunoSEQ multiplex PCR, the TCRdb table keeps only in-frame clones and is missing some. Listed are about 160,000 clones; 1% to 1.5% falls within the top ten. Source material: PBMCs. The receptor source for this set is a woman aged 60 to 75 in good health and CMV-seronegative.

CDR3 in DNA: TGTGCCAGCAGCCAAGATGTCAGGATCACTGAAGCTTTCTTT. Its protein product is CASSQDVRITEAFF. V usage is TRBV14 and J usage is TRBJ1-1; D gene unclear. Trimming shortened V by 0 bases and J by 4 bases, and 9 bases separated the two germline ends. The CDR3 has 14 amino acids. CDR1 and CDR2 (germline): SGHDN, FVKESK. Complete variable domain (other parts from reference TRBV14 and TRBJ1-1): EAGVTQFPSHSVIEKGQTVTLRCDPISGHDNLYWYRRVMGKEIKFLLHFVKESKQDESGMPNNRFLAERTGGTYSTLKVQPAELEDSGVYFCASSQDVRITEAFFGQGTRLTVV.

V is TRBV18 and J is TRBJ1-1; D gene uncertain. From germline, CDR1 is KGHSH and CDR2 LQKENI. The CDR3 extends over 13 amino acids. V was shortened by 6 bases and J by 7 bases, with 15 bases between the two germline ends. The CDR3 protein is CASSYDSALEAFF. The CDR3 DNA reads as TGTGCCAGCTCGTACGACTCTGCCCTTGAAGCTTTCTTT.

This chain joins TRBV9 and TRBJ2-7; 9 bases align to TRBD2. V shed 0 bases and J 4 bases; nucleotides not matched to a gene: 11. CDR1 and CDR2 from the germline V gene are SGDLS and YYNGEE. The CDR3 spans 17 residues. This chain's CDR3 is CASSVGQSGRRWYEQYF. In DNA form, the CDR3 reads TGTGCCAGCAGCGTAGGTCAAAGCGGGAGGAGGTGGTACGAGCAGTACTTC.

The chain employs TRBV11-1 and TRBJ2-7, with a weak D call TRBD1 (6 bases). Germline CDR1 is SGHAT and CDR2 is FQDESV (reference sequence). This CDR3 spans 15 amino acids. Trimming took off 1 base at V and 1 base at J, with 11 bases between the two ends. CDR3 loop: CASSLVGRGSYEQYF. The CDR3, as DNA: TGTGCCAGCAGCTTAGTGGGCAGGGGATCCTACGAGCAGTACTTC.

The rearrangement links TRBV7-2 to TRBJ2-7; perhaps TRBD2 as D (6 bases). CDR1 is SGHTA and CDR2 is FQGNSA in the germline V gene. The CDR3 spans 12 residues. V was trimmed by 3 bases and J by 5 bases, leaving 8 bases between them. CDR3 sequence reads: CASSLDYDEQYF. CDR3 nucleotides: TGTGCCAGCAGCTTGGACTACGACGAGCAGTACTTC.

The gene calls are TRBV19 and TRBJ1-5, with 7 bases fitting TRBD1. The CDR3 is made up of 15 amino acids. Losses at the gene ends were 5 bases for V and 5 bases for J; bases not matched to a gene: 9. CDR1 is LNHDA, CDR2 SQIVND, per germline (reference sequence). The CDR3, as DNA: TGTGCCAGTAGTCCCGACAGGGCGAGTTATCAGCCCCAGCATTTT. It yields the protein CASSPDRASYQPQHF.

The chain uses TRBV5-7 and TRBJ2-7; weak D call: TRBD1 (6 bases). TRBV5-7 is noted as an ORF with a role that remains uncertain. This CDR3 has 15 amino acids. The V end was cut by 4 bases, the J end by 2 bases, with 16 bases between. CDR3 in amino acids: CASSPGTHFAYEQYF. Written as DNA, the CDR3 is TGTGCCAGCAGCCCCGGGACACACTTTGCCTACGAGCAGTACTTC.

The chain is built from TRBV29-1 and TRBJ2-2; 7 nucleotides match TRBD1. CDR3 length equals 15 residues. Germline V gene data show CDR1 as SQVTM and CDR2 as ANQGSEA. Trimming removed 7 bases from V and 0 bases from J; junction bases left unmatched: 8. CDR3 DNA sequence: TGCAGCGCTAACAGGGGCTCATCGAACACCGGGGAGCTGTTTTTT. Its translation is CSANRGSSNTGELFF.

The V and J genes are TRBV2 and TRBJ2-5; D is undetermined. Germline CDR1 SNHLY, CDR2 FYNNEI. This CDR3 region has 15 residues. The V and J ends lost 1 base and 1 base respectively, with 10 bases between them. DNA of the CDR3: TGTGCCAGCAGTGAAGAAATGGGCGCCCAAGAGACCCAGTACTTC. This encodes CASSEEMGAQETQYF.

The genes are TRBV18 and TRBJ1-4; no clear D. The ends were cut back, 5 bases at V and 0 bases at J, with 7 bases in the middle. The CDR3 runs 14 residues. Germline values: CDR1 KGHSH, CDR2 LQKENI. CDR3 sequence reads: CASSAGATNEKLFF. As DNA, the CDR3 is TGTGCCAGCTCAGCCGGTGCAACTAATGAAAAACTGTTTTTT.

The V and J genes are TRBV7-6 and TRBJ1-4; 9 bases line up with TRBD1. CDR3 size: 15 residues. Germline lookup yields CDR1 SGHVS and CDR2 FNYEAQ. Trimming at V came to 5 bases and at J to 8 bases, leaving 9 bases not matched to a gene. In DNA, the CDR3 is TGTGCCAGCAGCCCGTACAGGGGGCGACAAGAAAAACTGTTTTTT. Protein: CASSPYRGRQEKLFF. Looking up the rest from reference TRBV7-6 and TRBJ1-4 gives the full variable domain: GAGVSQSPRYKVTKRGQDVALRCDPISGHVSLYWYRQALGQGPEFLTYFNYEAQQDKSGLPNDRFSAERPEGSISTLTIQRTEQRDSAMYRCASSPYRGRQEKLFFGSGTQLSVL.

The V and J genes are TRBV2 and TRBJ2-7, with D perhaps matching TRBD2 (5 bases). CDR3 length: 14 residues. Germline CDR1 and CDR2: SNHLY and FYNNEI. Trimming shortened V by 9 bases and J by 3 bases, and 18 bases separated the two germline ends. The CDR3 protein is CASSFGGAVYEQYF. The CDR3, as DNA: TGTGCCAGTTCCTTTGGCGGAGCGGTCTACGAGCAGTACTTC.

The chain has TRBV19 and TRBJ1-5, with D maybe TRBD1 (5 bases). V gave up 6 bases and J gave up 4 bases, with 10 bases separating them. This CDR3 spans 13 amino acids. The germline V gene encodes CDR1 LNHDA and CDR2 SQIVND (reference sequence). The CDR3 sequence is CASRAGPNQPQHF. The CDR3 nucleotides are TGTGCCAGTAGGGCAGGGCCAAATCAGCCCCAGCATTTT.

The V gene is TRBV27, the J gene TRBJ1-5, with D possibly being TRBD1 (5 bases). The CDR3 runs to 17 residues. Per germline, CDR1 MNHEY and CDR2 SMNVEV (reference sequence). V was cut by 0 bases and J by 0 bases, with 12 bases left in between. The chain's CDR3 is CASSLSGGAGSNQPQHF. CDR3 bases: TGTGCCAGCAGTTTATCTGGCGGGGCGGGTAGCAATCAGCCCCAGCATTTT.

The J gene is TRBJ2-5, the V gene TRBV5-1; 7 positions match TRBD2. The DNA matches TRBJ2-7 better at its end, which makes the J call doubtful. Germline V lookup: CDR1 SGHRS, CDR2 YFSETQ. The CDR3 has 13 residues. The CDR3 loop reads CASSLGEGYEQYF. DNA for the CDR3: TGCGCCAGCAGCTTGGGGGAGGGCTACGAGCAGTACTTC.

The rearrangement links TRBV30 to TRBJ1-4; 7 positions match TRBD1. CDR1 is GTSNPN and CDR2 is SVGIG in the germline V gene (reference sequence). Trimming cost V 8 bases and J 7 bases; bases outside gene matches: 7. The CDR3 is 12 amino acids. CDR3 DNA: TGTGCCGGGGAGGCAGGGGGTGAAAAACTGTTTTTT. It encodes CAGEAGGEKLFF.

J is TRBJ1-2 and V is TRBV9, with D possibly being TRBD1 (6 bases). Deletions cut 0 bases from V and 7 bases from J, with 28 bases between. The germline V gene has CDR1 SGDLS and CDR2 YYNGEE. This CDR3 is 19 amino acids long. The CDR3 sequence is CASSVEGGFPTGGAPGYTF. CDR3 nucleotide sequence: TGTGCCAGCAGCGTAGAGGGGGGGTTCCCGACAGGAGGGGCCCCTGGCTACACCTTC.

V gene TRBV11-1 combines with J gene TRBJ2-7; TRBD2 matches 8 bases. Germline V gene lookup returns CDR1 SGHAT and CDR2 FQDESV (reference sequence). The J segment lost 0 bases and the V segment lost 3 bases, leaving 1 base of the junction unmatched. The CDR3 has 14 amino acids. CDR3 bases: TGTGCCAGCAGCTTCGGGGGGGGCTCCTACGAGCAGTACTTC. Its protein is CASSFGGGSYEQYF.

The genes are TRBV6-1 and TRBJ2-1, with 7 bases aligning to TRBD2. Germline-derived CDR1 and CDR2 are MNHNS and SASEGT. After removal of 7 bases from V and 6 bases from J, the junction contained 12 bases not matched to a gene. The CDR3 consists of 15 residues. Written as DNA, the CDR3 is TGTGCCAGCATATCCCGCGGGAGATGGAGCAATGAGCAGTTCTTC. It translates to CASISRGRWSNEQFF.

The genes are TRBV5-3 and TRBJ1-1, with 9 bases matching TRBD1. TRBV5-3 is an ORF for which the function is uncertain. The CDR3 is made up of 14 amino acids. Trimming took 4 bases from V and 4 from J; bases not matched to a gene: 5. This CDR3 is CARSKTGGITEAFF. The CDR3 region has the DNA TGTGCCAGAAGCAAAACAGGGGGCATCACTGAAGCTTTCTTT.

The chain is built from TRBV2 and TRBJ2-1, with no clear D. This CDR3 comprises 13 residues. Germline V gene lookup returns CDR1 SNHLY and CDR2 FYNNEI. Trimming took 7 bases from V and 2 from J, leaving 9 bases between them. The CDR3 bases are TGTGCCAGCAATGTAATAGCCTACAATGAGCAGTTCTTC. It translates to CASNVIAYNEQFF.

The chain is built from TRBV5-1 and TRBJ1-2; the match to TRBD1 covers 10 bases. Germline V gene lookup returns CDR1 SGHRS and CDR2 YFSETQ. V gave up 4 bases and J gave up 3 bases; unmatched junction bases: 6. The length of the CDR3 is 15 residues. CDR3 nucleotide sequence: TGCGCCAGCAGCCCACGACAGGGGGCTGACTATGGCTACACCTTC. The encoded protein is CASSPRQGADYGYTF.

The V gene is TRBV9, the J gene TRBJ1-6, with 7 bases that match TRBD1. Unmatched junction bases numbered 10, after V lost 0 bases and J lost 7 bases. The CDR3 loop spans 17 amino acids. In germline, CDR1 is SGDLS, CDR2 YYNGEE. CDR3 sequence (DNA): TGTGCCAGCAGCGTAGGCGGTGACAGGGTTTGGAATTCACCCCTCCACTTT. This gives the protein CASSVGGDRVWNSPLHF.

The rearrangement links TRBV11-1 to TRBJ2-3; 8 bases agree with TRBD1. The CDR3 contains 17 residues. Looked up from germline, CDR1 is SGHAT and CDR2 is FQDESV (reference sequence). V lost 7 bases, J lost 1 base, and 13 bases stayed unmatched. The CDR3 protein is CASTVDRGVVGTDTQYF. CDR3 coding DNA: TGTGCCAGCACCGTAGACAGGGGAGTTGTAGGCACAGATACGCAGTATTTT. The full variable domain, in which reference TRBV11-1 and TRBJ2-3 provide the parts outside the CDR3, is EAEVAQSPRYKITEKSQAVAFWCDPISGHATLYWYRQILGQGPELLVQFQDESVVDDSQLPKDRFSAERLKGVDSTLKIQPAELGDSAMYLCASTVDRGVVGTDTQYFGPGTRLTVL.

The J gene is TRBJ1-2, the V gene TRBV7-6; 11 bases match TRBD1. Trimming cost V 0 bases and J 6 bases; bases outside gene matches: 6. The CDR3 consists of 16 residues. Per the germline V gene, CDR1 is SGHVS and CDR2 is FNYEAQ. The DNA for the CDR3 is TGTGCCAGCAGCTTAGCGTTCGGGACAGGGGGTAATGGCTACACCTTC. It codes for CASSLAFGTGGNGYTF.

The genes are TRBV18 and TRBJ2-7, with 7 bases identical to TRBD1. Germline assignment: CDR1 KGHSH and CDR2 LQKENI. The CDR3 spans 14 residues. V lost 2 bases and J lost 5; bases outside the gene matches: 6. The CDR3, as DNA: TGTGCCAGCTCACCAGGGACAGCCCCTGACGAGCAGTACTTC. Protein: CASSPGTAPDEQYF.

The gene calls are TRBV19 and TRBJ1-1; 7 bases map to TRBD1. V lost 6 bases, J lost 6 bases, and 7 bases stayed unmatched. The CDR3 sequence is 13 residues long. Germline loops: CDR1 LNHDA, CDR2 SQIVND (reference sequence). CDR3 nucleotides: TGTGCCAGTAGATCGACAGGGCTCCCTGAAGCTTTCTTT. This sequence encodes CASRSTGLPEAFF.

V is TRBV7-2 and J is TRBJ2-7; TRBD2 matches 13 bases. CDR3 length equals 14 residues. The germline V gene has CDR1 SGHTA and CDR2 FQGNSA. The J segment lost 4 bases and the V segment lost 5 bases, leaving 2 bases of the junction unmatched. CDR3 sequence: CASSPTSGGYEQYF. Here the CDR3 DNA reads TGTGCCAGCAGCCCGACTAGCGGGGGGTACGAGCAGTACTTC.

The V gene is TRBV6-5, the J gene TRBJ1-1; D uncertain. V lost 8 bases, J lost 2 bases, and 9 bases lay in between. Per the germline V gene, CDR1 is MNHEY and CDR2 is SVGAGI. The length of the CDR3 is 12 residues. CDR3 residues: CASSQSNTEAFF. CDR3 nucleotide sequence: TGTGCCAGCTCACAGAGCAACACTGAAGCTTTCTTT.

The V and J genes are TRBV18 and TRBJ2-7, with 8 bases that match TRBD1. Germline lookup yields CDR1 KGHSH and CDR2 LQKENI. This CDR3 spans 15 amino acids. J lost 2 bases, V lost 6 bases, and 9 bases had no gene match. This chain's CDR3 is CASSRNPDRAYEQYF. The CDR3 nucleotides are TGTGCCAGCTCTAGGAATCCGGACAGGGCCTACGAGCAGTACTTC.